These 25 T cell receptor beta chains were all obtained from the same sample, sequenced in a study of T cells expressing NK-cell markers. TCRdb re-called the 5' RACE reads; one entry per CDR3 protein, DNA not given. The sample totals roughly 430,000 distinct CDR3 sequences. Sequenced: blood T cells: a sorted CD56 or NKG2C T cell subset, CD4+ or CD8+ T cells, or bulk PBMC T cells (not recorded which). The source is a woman between 18 and 75 years old in good health.

V gene TRBV7-2 combines with J gene TRBJ2-4; checking the TCRdb D call of TRBD1 is not possible without DNA. The CDR3 contains 15 residues. CDR1 SGHTA and CDR2 FQGNSA come from the germline V gene. CDR3 region: CASSLIGGGPDIQYF.

The chain is built from TRBV11-3 and TRBJ2-1; TCRdb indicates TRBD1, and absent DNA this call remains unverified. The CDR3 spans 13 residues. Germline V gene sequence: CDR1 SGHNT, CDR2 YENEEA. The CDR3 reads CASSLRGNNEQFF.

The chain recombines TRBV12-3 or TRBV12-4 with TRBJ2-2. The CDR3 is 13 residues long. CDR3 residues: CASSRIRSGELFF.

The V call is TRBV12-3 or TRBV12-4, the J call TRBJ1-5. CDR3 length: 15 residues. The CDR3 region is CASSSGEYSNQPQHF.

This chain joins TRBV20-1 and TRBJ2-5; TCRdb gives TRBD2 as the D gene, but with no DNA this cannot be confirmed. This CDR3 is built from 16 residues. Germline loops: CDR1 DFQATT, CDR2 SNEGSKA (reference sequence). CDR3: CSAIRGTSAPGETQYF.

V is TRBV5-1 and J is TRBJ2-3; TCRdb's D call, TRBD2, is unchecked because there is no DNA. Per the germline V gene, CDR1 is SGHRS and CDR2 is YFSETQ. The CDR3 sequence is 16 residues long. CDR3 sequence reads: CASSFHRLAITDTQYF.

This chain connects TRBV29-1 to TRBJ2-3; with no DNA, the TCRdb D assignment of TRBD1 cannot be verified. Germline CDR1 is SQVTM and CDR2 is ANQGSEA. This CDR3 is 15 amino acids long. The CDR3: CSVQRTGGVTDTQYF.

The rearrangement joins TRBV6-2 or TRBV6-3 to TRBJ2-1; TCRdb reports TRBD1, a call that lacks DNA to check it against. This CDR3 spans 14 amino acids. Germline values: CDR1 MNHEY, CDR2 SVGEGT. The CDR3 protein is CASRRQVMHNEQFF.

CDR3 amino acids: CASTYLGTADYEQYF. The rearrangement joins TRBV6-2 or TRBV6-3 to TRBJ2-7; TCRdb designates TRBD1, a call that cannot be tested without DNA. The CDR3 runs 15 residues. The germline V gene has CDR1 MNHEY and CDR2 SVGEGT.

The CDR3 loop is CSALGRIRTNQYEQYF. V and J are TRBV20-1 and TRBJ2-7; TCRdb names TRBD2, which stays unverified in the absence of DNA. The CDR3 is 16 amino acids. Germline V CDR1 and CDR2: DFQATT, SNEGSKA (reference sequence).

This rearrangement joins TRBV29-1 to TRBJ2-7; TCRdb returns TRBD1, unconfirmable since there is no DNA. In germline, CDR1 is SQVTM, CDR2 ANQGSEA. The CDR3 has 14 residues. This CDR3 reads CSGVSGTGLGEQYF.

The rearrangement uses TRBV14 and TRBJ1-3. Germline V gene sequence: CDR1 SGHDN, CDR2 FVKESK. CDR3 size: 15 residues. The CDR3 sequence is CASSQGLSSGNTIYF.

J is TRBJ2-7 and V is TRBV6-5; lacking DNA, the TRBD1 call made by TCRdb goes unchecked. The CDR3 contains 12 residues. CDR1 and CDR2 (germline): MNHEY, SVGAGI. The CDR3 sequence: CASSRPGSEQYF.

The chain carries TRBV27 and TRBJ2-1; the D call from TCRdb, TRBD2, cannot be confirmed without DNA. CDR1 MNHEY and CDR2 SMNVEV come from the germline V gene (reference sequence). The CDR3 contains 15 residues. CDR3 amino acids: CASSLSWGRINEQFF.

The chain recombines TRBV7-2 with TRBJ2-3; there is no DNA to check the TCRdb D call of TRBD1. CDR3 length: 18 amino acids. Germline assignment: CDR1 SGHTA and CDR2 FQGNSA. The CDR3 is CASSLPLAGALGTDTQYF.

The chain couples TRBV5-1 to TRBJ2-3; the D call of TRBD1 rests on TCRdb alone, since no DNA is present to check it. Looked up from germline, CDR1 is SGHRS and CDR2 is YFSETQ. The CDR3 sequence is 13 residues long. The CDR3: CAAGDPSTDTQYF.

The chain couples TRBV20-1 to TRBJ1-6; TCRdb reports TRBD1, a call that lacks DNA to check it against. The CDR3 length is 15 residues. Germline-derived CDR1 and CDR2 are DFQATT and SNEGSKA (reference sequence). This CDR3 is CSAKYTDREVSPLHF.

This chain uses TRBV7-3 with TRBJ2-3; the D call from TCRdb, TRBD1, cannot be confirmed without DNA. The germline V gene has CDR1 SGHTA and CDR2 FQGTGA. The CDR3 length is 14 residues. The CDR3: CASSSGLGAATQYF. The full variable domain, in which reference TRBV7-3 and TRBJ2-3 provide the parts outside the CDR3, is GAGVSQTPSNKVTEKGKYVELRCDPISGHTALYWYRQSLGQGPEFLIYFQGTGAADDSGLPNDRFFAVRPEGSVSTLKIQRTERGDSAVYLCASSSGLGAATQYFGPGTRLTVL.

The chain combines TRBV4-1 with TRBJ1-4. The CDR3 covers 13 residues. Looked up from germline, CDR1 is MGHRA and CDR2 is YSYEKL. This CDR3 reads CASSQGATEKLFF.

The gene calls are TRBV20-1 and TRBJ2-1; TCRdb's D gene call, TRBD2, goes unchecked for lack of DNA. The CDR3 runs 16 residues. CDR1 is DFQATT, CDR2 SNEGSKA, per germline (reference sequence). CDR3 region: CSAGDQAGVSYNEQFF.

The chain employs TRBV3-1 and TRBJ1-6. The germline V gene encodes CDR1 LGHDT and CDR2 YNNKEL (reference sequence). This CDR3 spans 14 amino acids. This CDR3 is CASSHSSYNSPLHF.

This sequence joins TRBV7-9 and TRBJ1-4; TCRdb gives TRBD1 as the D gene, but with no DNA this cannot be confirmed. The germline CDR1 and CDR2 sequences are SEHNR and FQNEAQ (reference sequence). This CDR3 comprises 17 residues. The CDR3 is CASSGGTAITTNEKLFF.

The chain carries TRBV28 and TRBJ2-7; TCRdb selects TRBD2, and the lack of DNA leaves this call unchecked. The CDR3 totals 15 residues. Germline CDR1 reads MDHEN; CDR2 reads SYDVKM. The CDR3 sequence: CASSPRLGSTYEQYF. The variable domain in full, with the rest retrieved from reference TRBV28 and TRBJ2-7, is DVKVTQSSRYLVKRTGEKVFLECVQDMDHENMFWYRQDPGLGLRLIYFSYDVKMKEKGDIPEGYSVSREKKERFSLILESASTNQTSMYLCASSPRLGSTYEQYFGPGTRLTVT.

The chain joins TRBV5-4 to TRBJ2-2. The germline CDR1 and CDR2 sequences are SGHNT and YYREEE (reference sequence). This CDR3 has 12 amino acids. The CDR3 is CASRPTTGELFF.

The chain recombines TRBV7-2 with TRBJ1-6; TCRdb proposes TRBD1, but this gene call is untestable without DNA. The CDR3 consists of 15 residues. CDR1 is SGHTA, CDR2 FQGNSA, per germline. The CDR3 loop is CASSLGSRVNSPLYF.